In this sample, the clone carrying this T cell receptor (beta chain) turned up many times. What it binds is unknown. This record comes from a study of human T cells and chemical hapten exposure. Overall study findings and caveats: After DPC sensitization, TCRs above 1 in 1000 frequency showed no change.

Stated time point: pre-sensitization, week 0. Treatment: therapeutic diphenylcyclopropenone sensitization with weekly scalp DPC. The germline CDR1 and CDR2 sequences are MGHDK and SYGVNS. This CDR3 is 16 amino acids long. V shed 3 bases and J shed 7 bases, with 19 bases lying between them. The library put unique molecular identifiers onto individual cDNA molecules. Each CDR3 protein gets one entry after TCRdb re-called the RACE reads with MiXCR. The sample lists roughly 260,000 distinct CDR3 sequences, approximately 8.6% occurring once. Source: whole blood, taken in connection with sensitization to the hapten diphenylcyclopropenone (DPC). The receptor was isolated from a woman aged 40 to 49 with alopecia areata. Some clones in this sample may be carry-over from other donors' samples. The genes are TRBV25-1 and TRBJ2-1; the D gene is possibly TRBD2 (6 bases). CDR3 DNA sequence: TGTGCCAGCAGTGACCCTGCAGGAGGGCACCTTAATGAGCAGTTCTTC. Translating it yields CASSDPAGGHLNEQFF. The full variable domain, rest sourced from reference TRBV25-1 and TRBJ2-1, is EADIYQTPRYLVIGTGKKITLECSQTMGHDKMYWYQQDPGMELHLIHYSYGVNSTEKGDLSSESTVSRIRTEHFPLTLESARPSHTSQYLCASSDPAGGHLNEQFFGPGTRLTVL.